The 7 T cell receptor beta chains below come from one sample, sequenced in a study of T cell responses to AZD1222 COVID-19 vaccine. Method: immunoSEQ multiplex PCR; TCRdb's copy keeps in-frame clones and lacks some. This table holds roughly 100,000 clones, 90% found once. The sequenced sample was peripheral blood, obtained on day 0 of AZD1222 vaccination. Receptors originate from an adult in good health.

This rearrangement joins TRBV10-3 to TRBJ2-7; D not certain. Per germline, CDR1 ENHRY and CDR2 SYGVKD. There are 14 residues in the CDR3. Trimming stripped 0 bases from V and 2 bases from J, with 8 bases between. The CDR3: CAISESSATYEQYF. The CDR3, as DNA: TGTGCCATCAGTGAGTCTTCGGCGACCTACGAGCAGTACTTC.

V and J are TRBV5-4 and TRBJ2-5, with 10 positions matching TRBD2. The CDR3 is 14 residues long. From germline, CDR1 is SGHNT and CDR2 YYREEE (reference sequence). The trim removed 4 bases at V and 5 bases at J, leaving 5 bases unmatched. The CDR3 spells CASSPAGGRETQYF. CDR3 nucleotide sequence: TGTGCCAGCAGCCCAGCGGGGGGGCGGGAGACCCAGTACTTC. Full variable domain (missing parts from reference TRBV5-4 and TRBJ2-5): ETGVTQSPTHLIKTRGQQVTLRCSSQSGHNTVSWYQQALGQGPQFIFQYYREEENGRGNFPPRFSGLQFPNYSSELNVNALELDDSALYLCASSPAGGRETQYFGPGTRLLVL.

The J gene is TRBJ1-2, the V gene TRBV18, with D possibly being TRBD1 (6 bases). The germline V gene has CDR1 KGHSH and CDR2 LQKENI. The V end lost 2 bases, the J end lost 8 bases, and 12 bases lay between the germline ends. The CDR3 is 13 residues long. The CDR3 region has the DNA TGTGCCAGCTCACCAGAACAGGGCCGGGGCTACACCTTC. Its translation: CASSPEQGRGYTF.

DNA of the CDR3: TGTGCCAGTAGTCCGGACAGGGCGGATCGTCAGCCCCAGCATTTT. This translates into CASSPDRADRQPQHF. The rearrangement links TRBV19 to TRBJ1-5; 8 nucleotides align to TRBD1. The CDR3 is 15 residues long. Germline V gene sequence: CDR1 LNHDA, CDR2 SQIVND (reference sequence). The V segment lost 5 bases and the J segment 6 bases; nucleotides outside the gene matches: 9. Based on the CDR3 plus reference TRBV19 and TRBJ1-5, the full variable domain is DGGITQSPKYLFRKEGQNVTLSCEQNLNHDAMYWYRQDPGQGLRLIYYSQIVNDFQKGDIAEGYSVSREKKESFPLTVTSAQKNPTAFYLCASSPDRADRQPQHFGDGTRLSIL.

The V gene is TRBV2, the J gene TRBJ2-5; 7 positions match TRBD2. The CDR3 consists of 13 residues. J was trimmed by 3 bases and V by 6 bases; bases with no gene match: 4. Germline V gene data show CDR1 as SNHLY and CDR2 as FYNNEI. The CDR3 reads CASSPSGEETQYF. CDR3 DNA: TGTGCCAGCAGCCCCAGCGGGGAAGAGACCCAGTACTTC.

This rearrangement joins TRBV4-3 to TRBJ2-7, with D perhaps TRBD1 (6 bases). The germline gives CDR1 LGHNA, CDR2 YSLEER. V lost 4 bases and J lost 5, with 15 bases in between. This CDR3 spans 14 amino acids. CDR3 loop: CASSLDWTANEQYF. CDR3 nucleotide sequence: TGCGCCAGCAGCCTGGATTGGACAGCGAACGAGCAGTACTTC.

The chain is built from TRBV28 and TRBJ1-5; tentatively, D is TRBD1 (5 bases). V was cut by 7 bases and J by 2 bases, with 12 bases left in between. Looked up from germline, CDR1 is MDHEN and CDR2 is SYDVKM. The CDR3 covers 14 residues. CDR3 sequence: CASNWGVGNQPQHF. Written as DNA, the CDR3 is TGTGCCAGCAACTGGGGGGTGGGCAATCAGCCCCAGCATTTT.